The 23 T cell receptor beta chains presented below share a single source sample, sequenced in a study of long-term antiretroviral therapy in people with HIV. immunoSEQ v3.0 was run at survey level. Clones were sequenced by immunoSEQ multiplex PCR, and TCRdb holds only the in-frame ones, with some missing. The repertoire holds tens of thousands of clones, nearly 95% seen once, with 2.7% in the top ten. Sequenced here: unsorted PBMCs, sampled 3.7 years after starting antiretroviral therapy. The receptors come from a woman aged 50 to 60 with HIV.

The rearrangement links TRBV7-6 to TRBJ2-5; no clear D. The V gene lost 0 bases and the J gene lost 0 bases, with 5 bases spanning the gap. The germline V gene has CDR1 SGHVS and CDR2 FNYEAQ. The CDR3 consists of 14 residues. The DNA of the CDR3 is TGTGCCAGCAGCTTAGCGGGGTACCAAGAGACCCAGTACTTC. Its protein product is CASSLAGYQETQYF.

A single count supports this clone. The chain couples TRBV9 to TRBJ1-5, with D perhaps matching TRBD1 (5 bases). There are 15 residues in the CDR3. V shed 0 bases and J shed 1 base, with 8 bases lying between them. Germline lookup yields CDR1 SGDLS and CDR2 YYNGEE. The CDR3 here is CASSVDGGSNQPQHF. The CDR3 DNA follows: TGTGCCAGCAGCGTAGATGGGGGGAGCAATCAGCCCCAGCATTTT.

The chain couples TRBV10-3 to TRBJ2-2; D is uncertain. The ends were cut back, 6 bases at V and 6 bases at J, with 11 bases in the middle. Germline V CDR1 and CDR2: ENHRY, SYGVKD. This CDR3 spans 13 amino acids. The CDR3 DNA reads as TGTGCCATCAGGAACCAGGCCGCCGGGGAGCTGTTTTTT. It translates to CAIRNQAAGELFF.

The chain joins TRBV5-8 to TRBJ2-3; TRBD1 agrees at 10 bases. V gave up 5 bases and J gave up 4 bases; unmatched junction bases: 4. CDR1 is SGHTS and CDR2 is YDEGEE in the germline V gene. The CDR3 length is 14 residues. CDR3: CASRDDRGPDTQYF. CDR3 DNA: TGTGCCAGCAGGGACGACAGGGGGCCAGATACGCAGTATTTT.

The chain couples TRBV30 to TRBJ2-3, with 8 bases fitting TRBD2. The CDR3 is 15 residues long. J was trimmed by 4 bases and V by 3 bases; bases with no gene match: 9. Germline CDR1 GTSNPN, CDR2 SVGIG (reference sequence). CDR3 region: CAWSSGGGLSDTQYF. Here the CDR3 DNA reads TGTGCCTGGAGCTCGGGGGGGGGCCTCTCAGATACGCAGTATTTT.

This chain links TRBV7-2 with TRBJ2-3; possibly TRBD1 or TRBD2 for D (5 bases each). The CDR3 is 11 amino acids. Trimming took off 5 bases at V and 8 bases at J, with 8 bases between the two ends. The germline CDR1 and CDR2 sequences are SGHTA and FQGNSA. CDR3 nucleotide sequence: TGTGCCAGCAGCCCCGGGACTACGCAGTATTTT. This gives the protein CASSPGTTQYF.

The chain couples TRBV27 to TRBJ2-1; 8 bases are shared with TRBD1. V dropped 10 bases and J dropped 7; count of bases not matched to a gene: 12. CDR3 length: 14 residues. Germline V lookup: CDR1 MNHEY, CDR2 SMNVEV (reference sequence). The CDR3: CATSGQGYKNEQFF. The CDR3 region has the DNA TGTGCCACCTCTGGACAGGGATATAAGAATGAGCAGTTCTTC.

V usage is TRBV6-5 and J usage is TRBJ1-4; 9 nucleotides match TRBD1. Germline V CDR1 and CDR2: MNHEY, SVGAGI. With 2 bases clipped from V and 7 bases from J, the junction kept 5 bases outside the gene matches. This CDR3 has 15 residues. The CDR3 loop is CASSYGTGQGEKLFF. DNA of the CDR3: TGTGCCAGCAGTTACGGGACAGGGCAGGGTGAAAAACTGTTTTTT.

In this sample, this clone turned up a few times. This rearrangement joins TRBV9 to TRBJ2-7, with no clear D. V was pared by 4 bases and J by 6 bases, with 11 bases between. Germline V gives CDR1 SGDLS, CDR2 YYNGEE. The CDR3 covers 12 residues. This chain's CDR3 is CASSRSAGEQYF. In nucleotides, the CDR3 is TGTGCCAGCAGCAGGTCGGCTGGCGAGCAGTACTTC.

In the case of this clone: Other nucleotide sequences in the sample specify the same CDR3. The gene calls are TRBV6-5 and TRBJ1-2; 8 bases are a match to TRBD1. CDR3 length: 13 residues. CDR1 is MNHEY, CDR2 SVGAGI, per germline. Trimming at V came to 2 bases and at J to 8 bases, leaving 4 bases not matched to a gene. The CDR3: CASSYPDRGGYTF. CDR3 coding DNA: TGTGCCAGCAGTTACCCTGACAGGGGAGGCTACACCTTC.

The chain employs TRBV19 and TRBJ1-1; D is ambiguous. The CDR3 covers 17 residues. With 1 base removed from V and 0 bases from J, the gap between germline ends came to 15 bases. Looked up from germline, CDR1 is LNHDA and CDR2 is SQIVND (reference sequence). The chain's CDR3 is CASSIGAPNAVNTEAFF. The CDR3 DNA is TGTGCCAGTAGTATAGGGGCCCCCAACGCGGTGAACACTGAAGCTTTCTTT.

The V and J genes are TRBV5-1 and TRBJ2-3, with D possibly TRBD1 on 6 matching bases. The CDR3 contains 14 residues. Per germline, CDR1 SGHRS and CDR2 YFSETQ. The V gene lost 2 bases and the J gene lost 4 bases, with 11 bases spanning the gap. Written as DNA, the CDR3 is TGCGCCAGCAGCTTTATGACAGGTGCAGATACGCAGTATTTT. It yields the protein CASSFMTGADTQYF.

This chain connects TRBV25-1 to TRBJ1-5; D possibly corresponds to TRBD1 (6 bases). Trimming took 4 bases from V and 5 from J, leaving 15 bases between them. The germline V gene encodes CDR1 MGHDK and CDR2 SYGVNS. This CDR3 contains 15 residues. The DNA for the CDR3 is TGTGCCAGCAGTGCCTCAGACAGGTCTGATCAGCCCCAGCATTTT. Translation: CASSASDRSDQPQHF.

The genes are TRBV11-3 and TRBJ1-2; D gene unclear. The V gene lost 1 base and the J gene lost 4 bases, with 7 bases spanning the gap. The CDR3 has 13 residues. The germline V gene encodes CDR1 SGHNT and CDR2 YENEEA. CDR3 nucleotides: TGTGCCAGCAGCTTAGTGGCGGGCTATGGCTACACCTTC. Protein sequence: CASSLVAGYGYTF.

This clone has a handful of counts. This sample also contains other DNA sequences that code for the same CDR3. This chain connects TRBV5-5 to TRBJ2-1; weak D call: TRBD1 (6 bases). CDR1 is SGHKS and CDR2 is YYEKEE in the germline V gene (reference sequence). The CDR3 sequence is 13 residues long. Trimming pared 3 bases from V and 5 bases from J, leaving 9 bases between. The CDR3 loop is CASSWGPDNEQFF. The CDR3 bases are TGTGCCAGCAGCTGGGGGCCGGACAATGAGCAGTTCTTC.

The chain couples TRBV19 to TRBJ1-1; D is undetermined. Germline V gene data show CDR1 as LNHDA and CDR2 as SQIVND (reference sequence). The V end was cut by 3 bases, the J end by 1 base, with 6 bases between. CDR3 length: 13 amino acids. For the CDR3, the DNA is TGTGCCAGTAGTATTCTCGGGAACACTGAAGCTTTCTTT. Its protein is CASSILGNTEAFF.

The chain recombines TRBV9 with TRBJ2-3; TRBD1 matches 7 bases. CDR1 is SGDLS, CDR2 YYNGEE, per germline. J was trimmed by 3 bases and V by 2 bases; bases with no gene match: 3. This CDR3 contains 14 residues. The CDR3, as DNA: TGTGCCAGCAGCGTCTTACAGGGGACAGATACGCAGTATTTT. It codes for CASSVLQGTDTQYF.

CDR3 DNA sequence: TGCGCCAGCAGCCAAAACAGGGGGCCCTACGAGCAGTACTTC. Its translation is CASSQNRGPYEQYF. This chain uses TRBV4-3 with TRBJ2-7; TRBD1 matches at 9 bases. This CDR3 has 14 amino acids. V was clipped by 2 bases and J by 2 bases; unmatched bases: 1. Germline V lookup: CDR1 LGHNA, CDR2 YSLEER.

V usage is TRBV9 and J usage is TRBJ1-1; 8 positions agree with TRBD1. The CDR3 is 16 amino acids. Germline CDR1 is SGDLS and CDR2 is YYNGEE. The V and J ends lost 3 bases and 7 bases, in that order; junction bases with no gene match: 14. The CDR3 here is CASSADPRGPSGEAFF. The CDR3 region has the DNA TGTGCCAGCAGCGCCGACCCCAGGGGGCCCAGCGGTGAAGCTTTCTTT.

V and J are TRBV5-4 and TRBJ1-1, with D possibly matching TRBD1 (6 bases). Germline V gene data show CDR1 as SGHNT and CDR2 as YYREEE (reference sequence). Trimming shortened V by 5 bases and J by 11 bases, and 19 bases separated the two germline ends. The CDR3 totals 13 residues. The CDR3 DNA follows: TGTGCCAGCAGTCTCTCAGGGGCGCTGGGGGCTTTCTTT. This codes for CASSLSGALGAFF.

The gene calls are TRBV9 and TRBJ2-7, with no clear D. The CDR3 totals 15 residues. Trimming took 4 bases from V and 3 from J, leaving 17 bases between them. The germline V gene has CDR1 SGDLS and CDR2 YYNGEE. CDR3 in amino acids: CASSPELSALYEQYF. The CDR3 DNA reads as TGTGCCAGCAGCCCCGAGTTATCGGCCCTCTACGAGCAGTACTTC.

This rearrangement joins TRBV7-6 to TRBJ1-6; perhaps TRBD1 as D (6 bases). Trimming removed 5 bases at V and 0 bases at J, with 14 bases between. The CDR3 consists of 17 residues. CDR1 is SGHVS and CDR2 is FNYEAQ in the germline V gene. CDR3 nucleotide sequence: TGTGCCAGCAGCCCCGACAGGACCAGCTCCTATAATTCACCCCTCCACTTT. It is translated as CASSPDRTSSYNSPLHF. Complete variable domain (other parts from reference TRBV7-6 and TRBJ1-6): GAGVSQSPRYKVTKRGQDVALRCDPISGHVSLYWYRQALGQGPEFLTYFNYEAQQDKSGLPNDRFSAERPEGSISTLTIQRTEQRDSAMYRCASSPDRTSSYNSPLHFGNGTRLTVT.

This sequence joins TRBV27 and TRBJ2-7, with TRBD1 matching 8 bases. Germline lookup yields CDR1 MNHEY and CDR2 SMNVEV (reference sequence). V trimming: 2 bases; J trimming: 7 bases; junction bases outside the gene matches: 7. CDR3 length: 14 amino acids. This chain's CDR3 is CASSLGRGLYEQYF. CDR3 nucleotide sequence: TGTGCCAGCAGTTTAGGCAGGGGGCTCTATGAGCAGTACTTC.